This T cell receptor beta chain was captured by sequencing in a study of post-analysis software for immune sequencing data (dated by TCRdb to the mid-2010s). About the investigation overall: The recorded disease courses included relapsing-remitting, secondary progressive and progressive-relapsing multiple sclerosis, and some patients had no subtype annotation. Patient repertoires were compared against 11 to 12 previously published healthy control repertoires from donors aged about 6 to 27 years. A subset of samples was prepared in parallel using single-end sample barcoding, then pooled and co-amplified after Illumina adapter ligation. Overall study results and their limits: Normalized Chao1 diversity was significantly lower in multiple sclerosis patients than controls, suggesting substantial peripheral T-cell clonal expansion. The multiple sclerosis patient group was slightly younger than the control group. When samples were clustered directly using the F measure, samples prepared in the same batch co-clustered strongly, which prompted a batch-effect correction. Four to six TRBV segments, including TRBV5-6, TRBV5-1 and TRBV20-1, were significantly more frequent in patients than controls.

The germline V gene specifies SGHTA as CDR1 and FQGNSA as CDR2. The junction carries 11 bases between V and J, which are trimmed by 3 bases and 2 bases respectively. The CDR3 contains 14 residues, cysteine and phenylalanine counted. Here the CDR3 DNA is all that survives: 42 bases in frame from base 1. This clonotype was picked up many times. Its antigen is still unknown. Base qualities are missing; no much larger clone stands one base away. The library was obtained by PCR. Sequenced on an Illumina HiSeq 2500. To reduce PCR and sequencing biases, unique molecular identifiers were incorporated into the TCR beta cDNA libraries. Roughly 500,000 cDNA molecules were obtained for every 1 to 10 million input T cells, so each molecule roughly corresponded to one T cell. The patient libraries were prepared and sequenced with the same protocol used for the earlier healthy control dataset. Within a given batch, samples were prepared together, multiplexed and sequenced on the same HiSeq lane. On the study's bioinformatics: MIGEC handled the raw barcoded reads, throwing out single-read molecular identifier groups before consensus assembly and CDR3 extraction. VDJtools was used for post-analysis of the clonotype tables, with diversity normalized by down-sampling every dataset to the smallest sample size. Repertoire overlap clustering matched CDR3 amino acid but not nucleotide sequences to correct batch-related cross-sample contamination. TCRdb reprocessed the public reads (quality trimming at Q25 with fastp, clone calling with MiXCR) and kept in-frame beta chains. Every distinct CDR3 protein forms one entry, paired with its most common genes and DNA. TCRdb's processing, not the authors' own work, is the source of the V and J calls. This sample comprises 550,000 to 700,000 distinct CDR3 sequences, 44% of them detected only once. The ten largest clones take up approximately 1.7% of the sample.

To demonstrate the VDJtools post-analysis software, TCR beta repertoires were profiled from the peripheral blood of about 13 young patients with multiple sclerosis. Multiple sclerosis patients were children and adolescents aged about 6 to 15 years. Material: blood. The sequence links TRBV7-2 to TRBJ2-7, and perhaps TRBD2 as D gene, on 6 matching bases. This TCR was sampled from a girl aged 5-17 years with multiple sclerosis. The DNA reads as follows: TGTGCCAGCAGCTTCTTCGAGCGGGCCTACGAGCAGTACTTC. It translates as CASSFFERAYEQYF. Joined to the reference TRBV7-2 and TRBJ2-7 proteins, this CDR3 gives the full variable domain: GAGVSQSPSNKVTEKGKDVELRCDPISGHTALYWYRQSLGQGLEFLIYFQGNSAPDKSGLPSDRFSAERTGGSVSTLTIQRTQQEDSAVYLCASSFFERAYEQYFGPGTRLTVT.